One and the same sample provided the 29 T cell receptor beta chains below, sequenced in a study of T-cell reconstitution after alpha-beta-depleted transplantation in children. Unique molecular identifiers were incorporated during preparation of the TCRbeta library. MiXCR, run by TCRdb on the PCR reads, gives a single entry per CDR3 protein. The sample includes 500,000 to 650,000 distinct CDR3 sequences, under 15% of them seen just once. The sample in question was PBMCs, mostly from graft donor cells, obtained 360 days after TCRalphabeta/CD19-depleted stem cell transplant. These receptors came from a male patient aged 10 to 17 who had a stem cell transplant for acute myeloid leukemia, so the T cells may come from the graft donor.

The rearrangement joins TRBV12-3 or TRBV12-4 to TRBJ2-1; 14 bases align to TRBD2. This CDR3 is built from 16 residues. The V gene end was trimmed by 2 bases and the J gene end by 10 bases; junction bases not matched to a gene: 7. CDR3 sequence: CASSLMGTSGSGEQFF. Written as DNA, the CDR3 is TGTGCCAGCAGTTTAATGGGGACTAGCGGGAGTGGCGAGCAGTTCTTC.

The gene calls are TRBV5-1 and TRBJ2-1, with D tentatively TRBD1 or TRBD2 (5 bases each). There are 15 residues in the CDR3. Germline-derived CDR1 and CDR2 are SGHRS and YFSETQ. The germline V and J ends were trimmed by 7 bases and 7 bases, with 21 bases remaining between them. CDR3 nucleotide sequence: TGCGCCAGCCGCCCTTATCGAGGAGAGGGGAATGAGCAGTTCTTC. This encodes CASRPYRGEGNEQFF.

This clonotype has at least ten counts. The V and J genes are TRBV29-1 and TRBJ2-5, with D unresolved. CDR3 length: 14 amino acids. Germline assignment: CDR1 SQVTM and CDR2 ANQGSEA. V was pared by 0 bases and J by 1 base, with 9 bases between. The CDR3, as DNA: TGCAGCGTTGAAGATCCCCAGGTCCAAGAGACCCAGTACTTC. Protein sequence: CSVEDPQVQETQYF.

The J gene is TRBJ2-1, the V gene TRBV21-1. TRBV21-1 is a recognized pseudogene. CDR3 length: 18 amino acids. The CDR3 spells CASSKKTVDGSSYNEQFF. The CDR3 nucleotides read TGTGCCAGCAGCAAAAAGACGGTGGACGGTAGCTCCTACAATGAGCAGTTCTTC.

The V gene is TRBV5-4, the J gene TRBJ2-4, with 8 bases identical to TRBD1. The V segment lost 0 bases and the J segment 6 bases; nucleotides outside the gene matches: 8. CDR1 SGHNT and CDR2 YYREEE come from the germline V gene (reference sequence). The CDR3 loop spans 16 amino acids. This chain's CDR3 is CASSLEGQGLVNIQYF. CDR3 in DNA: TGTGCCAGCAGCTTGGAAGGACAGGGATTGGTAAACATTCAGTACTTC. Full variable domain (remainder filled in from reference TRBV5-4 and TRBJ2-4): ETGVTQSPTHLIKTRGQQVTLRCSSQSGHNTVSWYQQALGQGPQFIFQYYREEENGRGNFPPRFSGLQFPNYSSELNVNALELDDSALYLCASSLEGQGLVNIQYFGAGTRLSVL.

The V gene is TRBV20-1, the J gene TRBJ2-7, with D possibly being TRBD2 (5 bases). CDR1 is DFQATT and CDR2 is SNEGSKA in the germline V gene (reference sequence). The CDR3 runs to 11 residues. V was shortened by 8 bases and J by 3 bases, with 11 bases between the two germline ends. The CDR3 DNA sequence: TGCAGTACCCCGAGGGTCTACGAGCAGTACTTC. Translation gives CSTPRVYEQYF.

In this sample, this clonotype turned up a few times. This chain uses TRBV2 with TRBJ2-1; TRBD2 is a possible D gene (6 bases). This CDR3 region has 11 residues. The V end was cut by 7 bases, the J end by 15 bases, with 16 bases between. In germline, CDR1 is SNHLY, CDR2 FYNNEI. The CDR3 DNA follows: TGTGCCAGCACCCGGCTTGCGGGACGGTTCTTC. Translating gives CASTRLAGRFF.

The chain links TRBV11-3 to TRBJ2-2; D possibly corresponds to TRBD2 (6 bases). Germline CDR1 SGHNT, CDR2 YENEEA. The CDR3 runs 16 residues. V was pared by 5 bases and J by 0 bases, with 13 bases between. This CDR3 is CASSPVGGTNTGELFF. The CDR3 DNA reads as TGTGCCAGCAGCCCAGTGGGGGGAACGAACACCGGGGAGCTGTTTTTT.

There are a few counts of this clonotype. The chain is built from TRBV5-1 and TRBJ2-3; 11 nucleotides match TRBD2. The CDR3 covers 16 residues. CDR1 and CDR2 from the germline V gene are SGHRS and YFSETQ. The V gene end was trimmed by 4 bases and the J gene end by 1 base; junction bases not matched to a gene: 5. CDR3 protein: CASSKTSGSRTDTQYF. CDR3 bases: TGCGCCAGCAGCAAAACTAGCGGGAGTCGCACAGATACGCAGTATTTT.

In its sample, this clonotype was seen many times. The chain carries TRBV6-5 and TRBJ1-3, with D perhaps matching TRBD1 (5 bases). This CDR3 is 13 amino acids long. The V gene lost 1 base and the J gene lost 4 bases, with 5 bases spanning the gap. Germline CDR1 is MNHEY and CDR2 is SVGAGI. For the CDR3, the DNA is TGTGCCAGCAGTTACTGGGGGGGAAACACCATATATTTT. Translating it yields CASSYWGGNTIYF.

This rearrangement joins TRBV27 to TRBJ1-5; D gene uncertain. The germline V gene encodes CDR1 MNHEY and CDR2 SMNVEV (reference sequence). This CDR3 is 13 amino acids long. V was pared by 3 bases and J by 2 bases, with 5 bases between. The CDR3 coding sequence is TGTGCCAGCAGTTTCGGCGGCAATCAGCCCCAGCATTTT. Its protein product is CASSFGGNQPQHF.

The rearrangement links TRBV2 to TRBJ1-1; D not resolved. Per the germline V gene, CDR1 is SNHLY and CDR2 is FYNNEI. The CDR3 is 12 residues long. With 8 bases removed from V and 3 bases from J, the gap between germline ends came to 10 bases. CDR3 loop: CASQWHHTEAFF. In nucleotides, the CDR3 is TGTGCCAGCCAGTGGCACCACACTGAAGCTTTCTTT.

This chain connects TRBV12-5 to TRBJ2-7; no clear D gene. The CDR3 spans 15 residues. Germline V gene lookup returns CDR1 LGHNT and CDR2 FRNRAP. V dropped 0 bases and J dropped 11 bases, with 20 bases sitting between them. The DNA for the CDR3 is TGTGCTAGTGGTTTGGTAAAACACTGCCCTCCTGAGGAGTACTTC. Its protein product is CASGLVKHCPPEEYF.

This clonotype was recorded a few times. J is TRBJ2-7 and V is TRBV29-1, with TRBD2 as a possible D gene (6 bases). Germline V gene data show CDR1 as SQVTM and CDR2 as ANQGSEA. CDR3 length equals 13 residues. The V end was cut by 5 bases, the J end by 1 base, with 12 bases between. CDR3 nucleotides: TGCAGCGTTACGCGGGGTCTTTCCTACGAGCAGTACTTC. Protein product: CSVTRGLSYEQYF.

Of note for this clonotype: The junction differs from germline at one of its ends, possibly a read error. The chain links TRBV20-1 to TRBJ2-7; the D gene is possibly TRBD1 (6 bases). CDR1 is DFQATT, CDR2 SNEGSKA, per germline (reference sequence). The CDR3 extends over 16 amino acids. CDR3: CCAREPFWQGNNEQYF. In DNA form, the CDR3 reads TGCTGTGCTAGAGAACCTTTTTGGCAGGGGAACAACGAGCAGTACTTC.

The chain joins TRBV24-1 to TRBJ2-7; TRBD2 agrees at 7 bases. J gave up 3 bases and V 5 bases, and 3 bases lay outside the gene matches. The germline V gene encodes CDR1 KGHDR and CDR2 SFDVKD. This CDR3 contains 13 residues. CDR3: CATSASGIYEQYF. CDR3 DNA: TGTGCCACCAGTGCCAGCGGGATCTACGAGCAGTACTTC.

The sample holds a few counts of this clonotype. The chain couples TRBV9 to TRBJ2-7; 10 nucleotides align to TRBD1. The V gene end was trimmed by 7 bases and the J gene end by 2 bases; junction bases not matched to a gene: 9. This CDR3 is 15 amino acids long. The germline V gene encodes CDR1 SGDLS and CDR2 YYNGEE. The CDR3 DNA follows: TGTGCCAGCGGGGATGGGGGACAGGGGCCCTACGAGCAGTACTTC. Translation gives CASGDGGQGPYEQYF.

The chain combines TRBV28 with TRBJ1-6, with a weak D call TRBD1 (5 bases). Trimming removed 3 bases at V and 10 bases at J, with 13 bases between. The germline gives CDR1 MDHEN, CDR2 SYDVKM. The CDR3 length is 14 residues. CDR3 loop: CASSFGGAGSPLHF. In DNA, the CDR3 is TGTGCCAGCAGTTTTGGGGGAGCGGGGTCACCCCTCCACTTT.

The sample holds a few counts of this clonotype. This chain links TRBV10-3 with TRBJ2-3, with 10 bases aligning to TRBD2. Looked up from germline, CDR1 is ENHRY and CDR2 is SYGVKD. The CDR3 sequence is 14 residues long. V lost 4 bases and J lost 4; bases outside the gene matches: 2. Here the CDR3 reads CAISVLAGADTQYF. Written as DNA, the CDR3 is TGTGCCATCAGTGTCCTAGCGGGAGCAGATACGCAGTATTTT.

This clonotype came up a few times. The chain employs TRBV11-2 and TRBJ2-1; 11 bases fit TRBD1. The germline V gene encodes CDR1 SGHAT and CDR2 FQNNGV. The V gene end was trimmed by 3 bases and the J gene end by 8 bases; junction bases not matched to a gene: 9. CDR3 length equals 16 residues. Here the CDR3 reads CASSFIGTGGPDEQFF. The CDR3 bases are TGTGCCAGCAGCTTTATCGGGACAGGGGGACCGGATGAGCAGTTCTTC. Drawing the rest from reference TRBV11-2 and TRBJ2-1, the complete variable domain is EAGVAQSPRYKIIEKRQSVAFWCNPISGHATLYWYQQILGQGPKLLIQFQNNGVVDDSQLPKDRFSAERLKGVDSTLKIQPAKLEDSAVYLCASSFIGTGGPDEQFFGPGTRLTVL.

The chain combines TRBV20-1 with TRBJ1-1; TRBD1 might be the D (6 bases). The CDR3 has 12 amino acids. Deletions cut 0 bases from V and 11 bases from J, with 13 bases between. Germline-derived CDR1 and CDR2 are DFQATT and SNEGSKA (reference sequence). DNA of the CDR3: TGCAGTGCTAGAGATGGGGGCAGGGCCGCTTTCTTT. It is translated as CSARDGGRAAFF.

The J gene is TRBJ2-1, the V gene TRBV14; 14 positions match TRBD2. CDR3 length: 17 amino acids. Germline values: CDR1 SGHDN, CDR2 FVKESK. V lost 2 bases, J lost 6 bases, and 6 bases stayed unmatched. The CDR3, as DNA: TGTGCCAGCAGCCAATCCCTAGGACTAGCGGGAGGCAATGAGCAGTTCTTC. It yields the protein CASSQSLGLAGGNEQFF.

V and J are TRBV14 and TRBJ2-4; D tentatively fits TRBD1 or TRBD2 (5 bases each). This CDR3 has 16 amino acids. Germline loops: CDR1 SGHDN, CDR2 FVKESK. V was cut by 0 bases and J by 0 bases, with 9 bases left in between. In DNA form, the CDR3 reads TGTGCCAGCAGCCAAGAGCTCGGGACAGCCAAAAACATTCAGTACTTC. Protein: CASSQELGTAKNIQYF. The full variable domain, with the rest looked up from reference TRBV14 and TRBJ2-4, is EAGVTQFPSHSVIEKGQTVTLRCDPISGHDNLYWYRRVMGKEIKFLLHFVKESKQDESGMPNNRFLAERTGGTYSTLKVQPAELEDSGVYFCASSQELGTAKNIQYFGAGTRLSVL.

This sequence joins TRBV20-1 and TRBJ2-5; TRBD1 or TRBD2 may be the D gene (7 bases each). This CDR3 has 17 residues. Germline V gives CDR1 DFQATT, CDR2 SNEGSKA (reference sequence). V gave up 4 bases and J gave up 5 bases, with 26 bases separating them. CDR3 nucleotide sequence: TGCAGTGCTATAATATCAGGGGGGCTAGCGGTTTGGGAGACCCAGTACTTC. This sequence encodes CSAIISGGLAVWETQYF.

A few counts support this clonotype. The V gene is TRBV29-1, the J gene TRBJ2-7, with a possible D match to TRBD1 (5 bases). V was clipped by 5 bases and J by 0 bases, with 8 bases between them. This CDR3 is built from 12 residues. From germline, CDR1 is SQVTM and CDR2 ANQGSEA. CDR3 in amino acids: CSVNTGSYEQYF. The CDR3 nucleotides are TGCAGCGTTAATACAGGCTCCTACGAGCAGTACTTC.

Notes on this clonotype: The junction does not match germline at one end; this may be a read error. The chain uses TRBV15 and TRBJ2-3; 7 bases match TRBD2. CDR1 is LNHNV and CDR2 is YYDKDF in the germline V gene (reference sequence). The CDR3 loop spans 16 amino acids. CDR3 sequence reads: CATSRDRGDTTDTRYF. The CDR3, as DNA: TGTGCCACCAGCAGAGATCGGGGGGATACCACAGATACGCGGTATTTT.

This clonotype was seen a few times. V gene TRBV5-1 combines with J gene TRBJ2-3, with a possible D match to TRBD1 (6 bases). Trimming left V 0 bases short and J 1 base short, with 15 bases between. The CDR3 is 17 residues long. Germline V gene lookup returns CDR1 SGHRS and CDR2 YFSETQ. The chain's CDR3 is CASSLAFRGIGTDTQYF. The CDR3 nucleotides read TGCGCCAGCAGCTTGGCTTTCAGGGGTATTGGCACAGATACGCAGTATTTT.

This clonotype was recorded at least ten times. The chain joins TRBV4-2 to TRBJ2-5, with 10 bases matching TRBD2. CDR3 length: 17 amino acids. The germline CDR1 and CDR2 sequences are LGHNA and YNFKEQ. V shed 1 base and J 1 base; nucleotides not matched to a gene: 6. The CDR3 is CASSQVGSGRVQETQYF. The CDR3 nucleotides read TGTGCCAGCAGCCAAGTGGGGAGCGGGAGGGTCCAAGAGACCCAGTACTTC.

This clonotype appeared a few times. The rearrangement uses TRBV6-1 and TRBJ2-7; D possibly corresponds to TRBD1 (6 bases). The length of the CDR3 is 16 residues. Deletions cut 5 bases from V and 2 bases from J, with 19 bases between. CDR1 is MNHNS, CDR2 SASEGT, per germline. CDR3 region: CASSLRKTGLTYEQYF. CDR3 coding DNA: TGTGCCAGCAGTCTTCGGAAGACAGGACTGACCTACGAGCAGTACTTC.